This T cell receptor beta chain was documented in a study of regulatory T cells in long-lasting Graves disease. The overall study: It was over 5 years of antithyroid drugs, with positive TSH receptor antibodies, that meant persistent Graves' disease. Study results and caveats: Preferential use of TRBV28, TRBJ1-2 and TRBJ2-5 was seen in persistent disease.

Sequencing libraries for TCR beta were prepared with iRepertoire HTBI primers and Arm-PCR of CDR3 regions. TCRdb reanalysed the multiplex PCR reads using MiXCR and keeps one entry per CDR3 protein. The table shows approximately 690,000 distinct CDR3 sequences, with around 32% occurring only once. V lost 3 bases, J lost 4 bases, and 18 bases lay in between. The germline V gene encodes CDR1 MNHEY and CDR2 SMNVEV (reference sequence). This CDR3 is 16 amino acids long. Time point indicated: persistent/refractory GD, antithyroid drugs over 5 years with positive TRAb. RNA isolated from PBMCs was used to make the TCR library. Each patient gave 7 to 10 milliliters of EDTA-anticoagulated peripheral blood. This clonotype has ten or more counts. Antigen specificity is unknown.

The sequencing used peripheral blood mononuclear cells (PBMCs), collected when the disease was refractory, from a patient treated with antithyroid drugs. The TCR originated in a female donor with Graves disease. The chain carries TRBV27 and TRBJ1-2, with D possibly TRBD1 on 5 matching bases. The CDR3 nucleotides are TGTGCCAGCAGTTTTATCGCGGGTTTGGGGGGCTATGGCTACACCTTC. Protein product: CASSFIAGLGGYGYTF.